This TCR beta chain was found in a study of blood T cell repertoires in COVID-19. The CDR3 covers 11 residues. CDR1 and CDR2 from the germline V gene are MDHEN and SYDVKM. V was pared by 4 bases and J by 7 bases, with 8 bases between. Per the study methods: Researchers report that nucleated cell counts were estimated from reference gene primer amplification. Libraries were prepared by immunoSEQ multiplex PCR; TCRdb keeps only in-frame clonotypes and omits some of them. V, J and clone size reflect that table, while D and trimming were determined from the DNA. The sample carries about 100,000 clones, 75% to 90% recorded once.

The receptor was isolated from a man older than 75 with acute or convalescent COVID-19. Specimen: peripheral blood. J is TRBJ2-7 and V is TRBV28; possible D gene TRBD1, 5 bases. CDR3 residues: CASSSRVEQYF. CDR3 nucleotides: TGTGCCAGCAGTTCCAGGGTTGAGCAGTACTTC. The variable domain in full, completed from reference TRBV28 and TRBJ2-7, reads DVKVTQSSRYLVKRTGEKVFLECVQDMDHENMFWYRQDPGLGLRLIYFSYDVKMKEKGDIPEGYSVSREKKERFSLILESASTNQTSMYLCASSSRVEQYFGPGTRLTVT.